Listed here are 18 T cell receptor beta chains from one sample, sequenced in a study of vaccination and CD4 T cells after COVID-19. Documented treatment: roughly 10-day PBMC culture with coronavirus spike peptide pools or control peptides (ViraFEST assay). Their specific antigens are unknown. An Oncomine TCR Beta short-read assay was used to sequence the DNA from cultured CD4+ T cells. MiXCR, applied by TCRdb to the PCR reads, yields one record per CDR3 protein. The sample records fewer than 15,000 distinct CDR3 sequences, roughly two fifths being singletons. The starting material was CD4+ T cells from blood, cultured in vitro, obtained after SARS-CoV-2 vaccination. These receptors all stem from a human donor who had recovered from COVID-19.

The chain has TRBV5-1 and TRBJ2-7; 7 nucleotides match TRBD1. The germline CDR1 and CDR2 sequences are SGHRS and YFSETQ. After removal of 0 bases from V and 1 base from J, the junction contained 4 bases not matched to a gene. This CDR3 comprises 15 residues. This CDR3 reads CASSLGGGRSYEQYF. CDR3 sequence (DNA): TGCGCCAGCAGCTTGGGAGGGGGCAGGTCCTACGAGCAGTACTTC.

In its sample, this clonotype was seen once. The rearrangement joins TRBV12-3 or TRBV12-4 to TRBJ2-1; 9 bases agree with TRBD2. CDR3 length: 15 amino acids. After removal of 3 bases from V and 4 bases from J, the junction contained 4 bases not matched to a gene. CDR3 sequence reads: CASSLGSGGYNEQFF. In nucleotides, the CDR3 is TGTGCCAGCAGTTTGGGTAGCGGGGGATACAATGAGCAGTTCTTC.

This clonotype was counted only a few times. V is TRBV7-2 and J is TRBJ1-2; D is ambiguous. The germline gives CDR1 SGHTA, CDR2 FQGNSA. This CDR3 region has 17 residues. Trimming shortened V by 1 base and J by 1 base, and 16 bases separated the two germline ends. DNA for the CDR3: TGTGCCAGCAGCTTAGACGCCGGGTCCCAAAGTAACTATGGCTACACCTTC. Amino acid sequence: CASSLDAGSQSNYGYTF.

The chain carries TRBV6-2 or TRBV6-3 and TRBJ2-1, with a possible D match to TRBD2 (6 bases). CDR1 is MNHEY and CDR2 is SVGEGT in the germline V gene. The CDR3 has 16 residues. V was clipped by 4 bases and J by 8 bases, with 21 bases between them. CDR3 loop: CASSSSEDGSLHEQFF. CDR3 bases: TGTGCCAGCAGTTCCTCTGAGGACGGGAGTCTCCATGAGCAGTTCTTC.

The genes are TRBV29-1 and TRBJ1-1; D is perhaps TRBD1 (5 bases). The V and J ends lost 6 bases and 0 bases respectively, with 11 bases between them. The CDR3 consists of 13 residues. The germline gives CDR1 SQVTM, CDR2 ANQGSEA. CDR3 residues: CSVKGLMNTEAFF. The DNA for the CDR3 is TGCAGCGTGAAGGGACTGATGAACACTGAAGCTTTCTTT.

The rearrangement joins TRBV12-3 or TRBV12-4 to TRBJ1-6; D is perhaps TRBD1 (6 bases). This CDR3 region has 15 residues. The ends were cut back, 5 bases at V and 11 bases at J, with 19 bases in the middle. CDR3 bases: TGTGCCAGCAGTCTACACAGTGGGGGGGCACCACCCCTCCACTTT. Protein sequence: CASSLHSGGAPPLHF.

This clonotype is labeled large. The chain recombines TRBV20-1 with TRBJ2-4; no clear D gene. Germline loops: CDR1 DFQATT, CDR2 SNEGSKA (reference sequence). The CDR3 is made up of 14 amino acids. Trimming removed 4 bases at V and 0 bases at J, with 10 bases between. The CDR3 bases are TGCAGTGCTAAGTTAGCTCTAGCCAAAAACATTCAGTACTTC. It translates to CSAKLALAKNIQYF.

The chain joins TRBV2 to TRBJ1-6, with TRBD1 matching over 9 bases. There are 13 residues in the CDR3. Germline-derived CDR1 and CDR2 are SNHLY and FYNNEI. After removal of 10 bases from V and 9 bases from J, the junction contained 7 bases not matched to a gene. This CDR3 reads CATGQGKGSPLHF. Written as DNA, the CDR3 is TGTGCCACCGGACAGGGGAAAGGTTCACCCCTCCACTTT. The whole variable domain, remainder taken from reference TRBV2 and TRBJ1-6, is EPEVTQTPSHQVTQMGQEVILRCVPISNHLYFYWYRQILGQKVEFLVSFYNNEISEKSEIFDDQFSVERPDGSNFTLKIRSTKLEDSAMYFCATGQGKGSPLHFGNGTRLTVT.

The rearrangement joins TRBV28 to TRBJ1-5; D is uncertain. The V end lost 10 bases, the J end lost 4 bases, and 17 bases lay between the germline ends. Germline V CDR1 and CDR2: MDHEN, SYDVKM. This CDR3 spans 14 amino acids. The CDR3 here is CAIEGPLGNQPQHF. The CDR3 region has the DNA TGTGCCATCGAAGGGCCCCTGGGGAATCAGCCCCAGCATTTT.

This clonotype was picked up a small number of times. The rearrangement uses TRBV14 and TRBJ1-1; no firm D call. The CDR3 loop spans 12 amino acids. In germline, CDR1 is SGHDN, CDR2 FVKESK. V shed 4 bases and J shed 10 bases, with 13 bases lying between them. This CDR3 reads CASSPDIGRAFF. The CDR3 DNA reads TGTGCCAGCAGCCCAGACATAGGGAGAGCTTTCTTT.

This clonotype occurred a few times. DNA for the CDR3: TGTGCCAGCATCGCCGGGGAGGCCGGGGAGCTGTTTTTT. It yields the protein CASIAGEAGELFF. The V gene is TRBV7-2, the J gene TRBJ2-2, with D tentatively TRBD2 (6 bases). Germline V gene lookup returns CDR1 SGHTA and CDR2 FQGNSA. This CDR3 region has 13 residues. The germline V and J ends were trimmed by 7 bases and 6 bases, with 12 bases remaining between them.

The chain carries TRBV27 and TRBJ2-3, with D tentatively TRBD2 (5 bases). The CDR3 has 13 amino acids. Deletions cut 2 bases from V and 6 bases from J, with 9 bases between. Germline V gene lookup returns CDR1 MNHEY and CDR2 SMNVEV (reference sequence). CDR3 DNA: TGTGCCAGCAGTTTAGGGCCGGGGGATACGCAGTATTTT. Encoded protein: CASSLGPGDTQYF.

This clonotype is termed medium-sized. This rearrangement joins TRBV20-1 to TRBJ1-1, with a possible D match to TRBD1 (5 bases). The length of the CDR3 is 16 residues. Trimming removed 2 bases at V and 0 bases at J, with 16 bases between. In germline, CDR1 is DFQATT, CDR2 SNEGSKA (reference sequence). CDR3 region: CSARPRGVGVNTEAFF. The DNA for the CDR3 is TGCAGTGCTAGACCACGGGGGGTAGGGGTGAACACTGAAGCTTTCTTT.

This clonotype has only a few counts. The chain carries TRBV7-9 and TRBJ1-2; possibly TRBD1 for D (6 bases). From germline, CDR1 is SEHNR and CDR2 FQNEAQ (reference sequence). V was cut by 6 bases and J by 4 bases, with 18 bases left in between. The CDR3 spans 15 residues. In nucleotides, the CDR3 is TGTGCCAGCAGTTATACCGCCGACAGGCTCTATGGCTACACCTTC. Its translation: CASSYTADRLYGYTF.

This clonotype has more than one count but fewer than ten. This rearrangement joins TRBV12-3 or TRBV12-4 to TRBJ2-7; no clear D gene. This CDR3 has 11 amino acids. V shed 3 bases and J shed 4 bases, with 4 bases lying between them. The CDR3 nucleotides are TGTGCCAGCAGTTTTCAGTACGAGCAGTACTTC. Translation: CASSFQYEQYF.

This chain links TRBV5-4 with TRBJ1-1, with a possible D match to TRBD1 (5 bases). Germline CDR1 reads SGHNT; CDR2 reads YYREEE (reference sequence). Trimming pared 0 bases from V and 2 bases from J, leaving 8 bases between. The CDR3 contains 14 residues. CDR3 in DNA: TGTGCCAGCAGCTTGGATAGGGGTAACACTGAAGCTTTCTTT. Protein product: CASSLDRGNTEAFF.

This clonotype came up once. The chain carries TRBV18 and TRBJ2-1; D ambiguous. V was pared by 3 bases and J by 9 bases, with 12 bases between. Germline loops: CDR1 KGHSH, CDR2 LQKENI. There are 13 residues in the CDR3. The CDR3 here is CASSPGTEREQFF. The DNA of the CDR3 is TGTGCCAGCTCACCGGGAACAGAACGTGAGCAGTTCTTC.

V and J are TRBV24-1 and TRBJ2-3, with a weak D call TRBD1 (6 bases). Trimming removed 4 bases from V and 6 bases from J, with 19 bases in between. The germline V gene encodes CDR1 KGHDR and CDR2 SFDVKD. The CDR3 consists of 16 residues. The CDR3 sequence is CATSDPRQATADTQYF. CDR3 DNA: TGTGCCACCAGTGACCCAAGACAGGCCACGGCGGATACGCAGTATTTT.